This T cell receptor beta chain was captured in a study of OX40 agonist ivuxolimab in advanced cancers. Study background: At doses from 0.01 to 10 mg/kg, patients were given intravenous ivuxolimab every 2 weeks. Having had anti-PD-1, anti-PD-L1 or anti-CTLA-4 therapy before was allowed, and under 50% had some.

The germline V gene has CDR1 SGHRS and CDR2 YFSETQ. The germline V and J ends were trimmed by 0 bases and 2 bases, with 7 bases remaining between them. This CDR3 is built from 14 residues. Note on this clone: Its antigen is not known.

Overall study results and limits: CD4+ and CD8+ blood T cells expanded clonally by week 6 at 0.1 to 3.0 mg/kg. It was not determined which antigens were specifically recognized by the peripheral T cells that had undergone clonal expansion.

Produced via immunoSEQ multiplex PCR; TCRdb's table is partial and in-frame only. This sample has 70,000 to 90,000 clones; just under 85% occur once, and the top ten carry roughly 2%. Sequences were derived from CD4+ or CD8+ T cells sorted from blood, sampled in a trial of the OX40 agonist ivuxolimab. This TCR was sampled from an adult with an advanced solid tumor such as melanoma, head and neck, liver or kidney cancer. V is TRBV5-1 and J is TRBJ2-3; no clear D gene. CDR3 residues: CASSLAVPTDTQYF. The CDR3 nucleotides read TGCGCCAGCAGCTTGGCGGTCCCCACAGATACGCAGTATTTT.